The present TCR beta chain was sequenced within a study of blood T cell repertoires in COVID-19. Overall study context: Sources were T cells, B-cell-depleted T cells, or PBMCs; the material itself was cDNA or gDNA.

The germline V gene encodes CDR1 MGHRA and CDR2 YSYEKL. Trimming stripped 4 bases from V and 2 bases from J, with 11 bases between. This CDR3 region has 14 residues. Here immunoSEQ multiplex PCR was the method, and the copy in TCRdb shows in-frame clones only, minus some. The sample consists of about half a million clones, 70% to 90% of them appearing once. The source of this sequence is a human donor in a cohort sampled during active COVID-19. The rearrangement joins TRBV4-1 to TRBJ2-5; D is perhaps TRBD2 (6 bases). The sample consisted of peripheral blood. In nucleotides, the CDR3 is TGCGCCAGCAGCCTGGACTATCTACAAGAGACCCAGTACTTC. This encodes CASSLDYLQETQYF.